The rows below give T cell receptor beta chains drawn from one sample of a study of T cell responses to AZD1222 COVID-19 vaccine. Measured with immunoSEQ multiplex PCR; TCRdb has only the in-frame clones, and not every one. The sample includes about 73,000 clones, roughly 90% seen only once; the top ten take over 1.2%. The specimen was peripheral blood, collected 28 days after the second AZD1222 dose. Source of these receptors: an adult who received the AZD1222 COVID-19 vaccine. The CDR3 runs from the conserved cysteine through the conserved F or W.

v_call,cdr3_aa
TRBV6-6,CASSPGQGVVLVYEQYF
TRBV30,CAWSGTTEPEQYF
TRBV7-9,CASSRGQLRNTGELFF
TRBV28,CASRTGQINQPQHF
TRBV6-4,CASSEGTGELFF
TRBV5-1,CASSLTSGGKTQYF
TRBV4-2,CASSQSGNEQFF
TRBV30,CAWRLAGASQETQYF
TRBV6-5,CASSYGTGELFF
TRBV5-1,CASSLASGQRLNYGYTF
TRBV7-9,CASSLASAGHHF
TRBV19,CASSPGTENSPLHF
TRBV9,CASSTGGSYNSPLHF
TRBV9,CASLEGAELFF
TRBV5-1,CASSGGGPTNSPLHF
TRBV3-1/TRBV3-2,CASSQQGRGGITDTQYF
TRBV6-5,CASSYRGKGDEKLFF
TRBV28,CASSLGRYTEAFF
TRBV5-5,CASSWYRARMNTEAFF
TRBV6-1,CASSDLGRNTEAFF
TRBV24-1,CATSDLLDSNNEQFF
TRBV19,CASSGGLLGGLANQPQHF
TRBV3-1/TRBV3-2,CASSQWDREDGNTIYF
TRBV28,CMGGGGPYGYTF
TRBV7-9,CASSLTSDTQYF
TRBV5-1,CASSTGGARMNTEAFF
TRBV2,CASSEALTDTQYF
TRBV28,CASSRRGGSRETQYF
TRBV2,CASRTPGSEQFF
TRBV10-3,CATNEGQGSGTEAFF
TRBV18,CASSPLSGAYGYTF
TRBV30,CAWSFPGTAYEKLFF
TRBV19,CASSLTRDRGNPANEKLFF
TRBV15,CATRTSGANVLTF
TRBV7-9,CASSPDRFSSYEQYF
TRBV30,CAWRSVGRGNQPQHF
TRBV14,CASSPTGTLVGNSPLHF
TRBV12-5,CASGLAGGIEQFF
TRBV2,CASSLYRDRLYEQYF
TRBV3-1/TRBV3-2,CASSLRGSGGRETQYF
TRBV12-3/TRBV12-4,CASSQQWNYGYTF
TRBV19,CASLVGAGSGELFF
TRBV28,CASSSGTATPEAFF
TRBV19,CASSIAPIRGVNEKLFF
TRBV7-2,CASSAWTGPGQPQHF
TRBV10-2,CASTRTDSEGEKLFF
TRBV10-3,CAIKAPGQGIFEQYF
TRBV9,CASSVDPRDSHYEQYF
TRBV7-6,CASSVGGNLYNEQFF
TRBV7-7,CASSPGQANTDTQYF